Sequencing of this T cell receptor beta chain was carried out in a study of T cell repertoires in cytomegalovirus infection. Overall study context: CMV epitopes, recently identified HLA-C-restricted and well-studied HLA-B-restricted, were used. TCR beta signatures that were public indicated CMV infection and matching HLA type.

TCRdb called the reads again in MiXCR, with one record for every CDR3 protein. This sample yields a few hundred thousand distinct CDR3 sequences, of which about 34% are seen a single time; approximately 12% belongs to the top ten. Whole-study findings and limits: Of the TCR beta families, the public ones yielded a cumulative frequency that identified carriers of CMV plus the relevant HLA. Within the response measured ex vivo, HLA-C-restricted CMV-specific TCR beta clonotypes were dominant.

Turning to this clonotype: What it binds is not known.

Specimen: cultured PBMCs, collected from culture after CMV antigen stimulation. This sequence originates from a human donor in good health (CMV status not recorded). Some clones in this sample may be carry-over from other donors' samples.

This CDR3 reads CSARAGAREDTQYF. CDR3 nucleotide sequence: TGCAGCGCTCGAGCGGGAGCCCGAGAAGATACGCAGTATTTT. This chain joins TRBV29-1 and TRBJ2-3; 8 positions agree with TRBD2. The CDR3 runs 14 residues. Germline CDR1 is SQVTM and CDR2 is ANQGSEA. Trimming cost V 7 bases and J 5 bases; bases outside gene matches: 11.